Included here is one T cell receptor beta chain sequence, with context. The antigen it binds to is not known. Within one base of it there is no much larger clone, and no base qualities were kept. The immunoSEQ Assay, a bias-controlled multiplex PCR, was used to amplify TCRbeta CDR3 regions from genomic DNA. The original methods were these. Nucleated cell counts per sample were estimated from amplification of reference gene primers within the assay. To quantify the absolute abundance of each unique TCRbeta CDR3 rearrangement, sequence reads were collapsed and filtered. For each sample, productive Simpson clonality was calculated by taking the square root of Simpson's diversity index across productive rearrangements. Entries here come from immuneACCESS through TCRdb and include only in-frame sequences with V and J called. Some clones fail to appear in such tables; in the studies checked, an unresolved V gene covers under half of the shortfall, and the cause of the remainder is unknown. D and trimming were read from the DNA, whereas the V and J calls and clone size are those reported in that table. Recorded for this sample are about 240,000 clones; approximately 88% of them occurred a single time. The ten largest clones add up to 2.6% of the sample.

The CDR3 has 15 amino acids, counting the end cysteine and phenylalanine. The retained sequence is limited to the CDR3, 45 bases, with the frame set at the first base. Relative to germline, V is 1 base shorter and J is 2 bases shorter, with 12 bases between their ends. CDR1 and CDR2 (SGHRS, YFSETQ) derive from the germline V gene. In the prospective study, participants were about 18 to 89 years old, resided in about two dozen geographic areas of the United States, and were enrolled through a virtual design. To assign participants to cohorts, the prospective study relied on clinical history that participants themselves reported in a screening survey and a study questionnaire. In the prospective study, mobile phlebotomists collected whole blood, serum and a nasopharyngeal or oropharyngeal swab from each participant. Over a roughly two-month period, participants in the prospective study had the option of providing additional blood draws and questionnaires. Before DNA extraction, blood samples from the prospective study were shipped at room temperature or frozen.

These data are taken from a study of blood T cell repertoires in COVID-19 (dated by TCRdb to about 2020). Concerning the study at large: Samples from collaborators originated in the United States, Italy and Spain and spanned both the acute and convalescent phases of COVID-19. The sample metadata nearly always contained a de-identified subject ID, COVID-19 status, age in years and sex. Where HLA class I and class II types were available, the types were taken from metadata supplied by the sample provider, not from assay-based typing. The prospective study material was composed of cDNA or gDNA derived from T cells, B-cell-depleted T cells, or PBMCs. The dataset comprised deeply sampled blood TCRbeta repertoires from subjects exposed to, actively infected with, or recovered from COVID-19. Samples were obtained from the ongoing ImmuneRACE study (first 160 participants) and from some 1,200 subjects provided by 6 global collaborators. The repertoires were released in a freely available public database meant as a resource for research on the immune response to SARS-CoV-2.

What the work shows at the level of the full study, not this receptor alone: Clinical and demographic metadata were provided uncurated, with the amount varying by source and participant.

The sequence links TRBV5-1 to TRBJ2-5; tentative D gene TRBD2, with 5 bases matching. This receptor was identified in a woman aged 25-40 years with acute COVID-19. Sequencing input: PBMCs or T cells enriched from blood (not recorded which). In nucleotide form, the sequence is TGCGCCAGCAGCTTGTTTCCGGGAACGCAAGAGACCCAGTACTTC. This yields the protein CASSLFPGTQETQYF.